This TCR beta chain was obtained from a study of T cell responses to AZD1222 COVID-19 vaccine. General study results and limits: Mostly white British, mostly female donors; authors suggested clonal diversity may be underestimated. Every sample of the repertoires postdated the peak T cell response. Nearly half of spike-specific TCRs reportedly target unmutated variant regions. With dominance at 160-218 and 743-854, vaccine-associated CD4 TCRs spanned spike.

Produced via immunoSEQ multiplex PCR; TCRdb's table is partial and in-frame only. This sample has around 100,000 clones; about nine tenths occur once, and the top ten carry about 1.5%. The ends lost 4 bases at V and 1 base at J; junction bases unmatched: 9. Germline CDR1 and CDR2: ENHRY and SYGVKD. This CDR3 is built from 16 residues. On this clone itself: Antigen specificity is unknown.

The J gene is TRBJ2-7, the V gene TRBV10-3, with 8 nucleotides matching TRBD1. Sequencing was performed on peripheral blood, taken on day 0 of AZD1222 vaccination. The receptor comes from an adult in good health. The CDR3 DNA reads as TGTGCCATCAGTGTGTCCGGACAGGGAGCATCCTACGAGCAGTACTTC. Translated: CAISVSGQGASYEQYF.